This TCR beta chain was identified during a study of cytomegalovirus exposure and HLA in healthy donors. General observations from the study: In a later analysis, CMV-associated beta chains were mostly HLA-associated, it appeared. In a later analysis, across HLA loci, associated TCR counts were highest for DRB1, lowest for HLA-C. Later examination showed HLA-associated TCR beta chains had greater clonal expansion than equally common others. 164 TCR beta chains were listed as cytomegalovirus-associated.

V was shortened by 0 bases and J by 6 bases, with 11 bases between the two germline ends. The CDR3 covers 14 residues. Germline V gene data show CDR1 as SGHRS and CDR2 as YFSETQ. The PCR contained 60 Vbeta and 13 Jbeta primers. Clones were read by immunoSEQ multiplex PCR, and TCRdb kept only the in-frame ones, dropping some. This sample has under 200,000 clones; about four fifths occur once, and the top ten carry 0.38%. Note on this clone: The antigen is unknown.

The sequenced material came from PBMCs. The chain has TRBV5-1 and TRBJ2-3; D gene unclear. This clonotype was sampled from a boy aged 2 to 10 in good health and CMV-seronegative. The CDR3 nucleotides read TGCGCCAGCAGCTTGGAGTTGGCCAGGGATACGCAGTATTTT. Translation gives CASSLELARDTQYF.